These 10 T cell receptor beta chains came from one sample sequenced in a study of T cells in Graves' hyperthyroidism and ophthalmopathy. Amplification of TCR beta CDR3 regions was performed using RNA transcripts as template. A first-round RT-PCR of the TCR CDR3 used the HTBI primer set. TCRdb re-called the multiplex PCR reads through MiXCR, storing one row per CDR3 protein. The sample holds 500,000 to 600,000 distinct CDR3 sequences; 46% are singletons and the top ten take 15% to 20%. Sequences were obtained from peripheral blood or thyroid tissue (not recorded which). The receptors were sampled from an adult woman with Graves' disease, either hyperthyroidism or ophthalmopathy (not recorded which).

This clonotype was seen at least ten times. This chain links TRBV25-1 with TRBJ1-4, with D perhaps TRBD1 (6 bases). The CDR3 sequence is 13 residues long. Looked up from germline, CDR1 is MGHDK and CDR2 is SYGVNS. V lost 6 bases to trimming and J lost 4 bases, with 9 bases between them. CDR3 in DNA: TGTGCCAGCAGGGGACAAATTAATGAAAAACTGTTTTTT. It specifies CASRGQINEKLFF.

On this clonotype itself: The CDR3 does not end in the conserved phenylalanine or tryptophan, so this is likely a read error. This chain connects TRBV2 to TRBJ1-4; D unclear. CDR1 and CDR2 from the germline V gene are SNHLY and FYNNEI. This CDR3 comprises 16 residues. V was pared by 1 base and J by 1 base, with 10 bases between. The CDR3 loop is CASSEDYSLTNEKLFV. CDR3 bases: TGTGCCAGCAGTGAAGATTACAGCCTAACTAATGAAAAACTGTTTGTA.

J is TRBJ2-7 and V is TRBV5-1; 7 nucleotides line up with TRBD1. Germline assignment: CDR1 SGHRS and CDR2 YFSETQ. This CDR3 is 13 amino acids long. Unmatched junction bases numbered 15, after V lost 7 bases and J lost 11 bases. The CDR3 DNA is TGCGCCAGCGCACCAAGGACAGGCCAAGTGGAGTACTTC. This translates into CASAPRTGQVEYF.

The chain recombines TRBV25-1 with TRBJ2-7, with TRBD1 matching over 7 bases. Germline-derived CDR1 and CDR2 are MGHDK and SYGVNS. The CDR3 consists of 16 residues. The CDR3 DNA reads TGTGCTAGAAGGGTAACAGGGGCAGCTTACTCCTACGAGCAGTACTTC. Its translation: CARRVTGAAYSYEQYF.

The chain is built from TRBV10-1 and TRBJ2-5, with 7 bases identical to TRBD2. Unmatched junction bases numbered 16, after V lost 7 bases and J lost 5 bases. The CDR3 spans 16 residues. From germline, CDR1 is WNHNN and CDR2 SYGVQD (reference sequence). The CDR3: CASTSGGRPMLETQYF. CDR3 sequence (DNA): TGCGCCAGCACTAGCGGAGGACGACCCATGCTCGAGACCCAGTACTTC.

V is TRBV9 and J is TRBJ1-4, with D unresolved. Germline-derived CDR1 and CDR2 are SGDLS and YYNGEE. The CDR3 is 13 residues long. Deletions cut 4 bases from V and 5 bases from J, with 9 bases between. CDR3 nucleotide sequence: TGTGCCAGCAGCTATAGCGGGAATGAAAAACTGTTTTTT. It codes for CASSYSGNEKLFF.

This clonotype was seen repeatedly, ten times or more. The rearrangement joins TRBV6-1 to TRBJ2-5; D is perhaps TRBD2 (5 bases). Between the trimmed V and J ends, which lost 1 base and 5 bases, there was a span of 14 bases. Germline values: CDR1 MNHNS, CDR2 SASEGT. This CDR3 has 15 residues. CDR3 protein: CASSEELVVTETQYF. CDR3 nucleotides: TGTGCCAGCAGTGAAGAACTAGTAGTAACGGAGACCCAGTACTTC.

CDR3 protein: CSSEKVTVNEAFF. CDR3 coding DNA: TGCAGCAGTGAAAAGGTGACAGTGAATGAAGCTTTCTTT. This sequence joins TRBV29-1 and TRBJ1-1, with a tentative D call TRBD1 (5 bases). V lost 8 bases and J 7 bases, leaving 20 bases between the germline ends. The CDR3 contains 13 residues. Germline V gene lookup returns CDR1 SQVTM and CDR2 ANQGSEA.

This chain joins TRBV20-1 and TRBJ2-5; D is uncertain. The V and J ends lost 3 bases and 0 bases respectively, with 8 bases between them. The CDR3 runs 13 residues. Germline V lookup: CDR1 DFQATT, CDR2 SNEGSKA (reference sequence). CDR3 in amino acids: CSASPQYQETQYF. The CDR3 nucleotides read TGCAGTGCTAGTCCCCAGTACCAAGAGACCCAGTACTTC.

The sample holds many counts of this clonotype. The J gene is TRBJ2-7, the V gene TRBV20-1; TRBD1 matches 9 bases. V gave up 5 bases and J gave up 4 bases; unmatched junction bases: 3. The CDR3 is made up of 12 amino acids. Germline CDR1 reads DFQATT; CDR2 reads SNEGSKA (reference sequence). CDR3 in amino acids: CSARGTGYEQYF. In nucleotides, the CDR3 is TGCAGTGCTCGAGGGACAGGGTACGAGCAGTACTTC.